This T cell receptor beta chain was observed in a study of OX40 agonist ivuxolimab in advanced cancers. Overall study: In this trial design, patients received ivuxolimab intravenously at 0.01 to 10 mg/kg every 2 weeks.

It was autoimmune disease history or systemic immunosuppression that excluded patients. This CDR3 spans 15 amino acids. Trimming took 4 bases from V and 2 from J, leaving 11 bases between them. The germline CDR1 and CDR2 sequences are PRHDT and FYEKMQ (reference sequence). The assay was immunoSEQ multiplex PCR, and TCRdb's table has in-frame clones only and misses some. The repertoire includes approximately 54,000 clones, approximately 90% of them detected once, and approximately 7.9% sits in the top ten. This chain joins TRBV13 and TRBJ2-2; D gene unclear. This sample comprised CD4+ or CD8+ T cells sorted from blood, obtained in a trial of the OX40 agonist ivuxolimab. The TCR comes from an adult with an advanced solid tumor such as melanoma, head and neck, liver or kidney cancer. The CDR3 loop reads CASSSRHINTGELFF. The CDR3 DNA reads TGTGCCAGCAGCTCGCGACACATTAACACCGGGGAGCTGTTTTTT.